The rows below give T cell receptor beta chains drawn from one sample of a study of cytomegalovirus exposure and HLA in healthy donors. Only in-frame clones appear in the TCRdb table, and some are missing; sequencing was by immunoSEQ multiplex PCR. This sample has tens of thousands of clones, with approximately 71% found just once. Sequencing used PBMCs. These receptors were taken from a man aged 30-40 years in good health and CMV-seronegative. CDR3s include the opening cysteine and the closing phenylalanine or tryptophan. D genes are given only for firm matches. Clone size, where shown, is once, few, many, or a class for clones that have expanded.

J gene	D gene	clone size	V gene	CDR3 protein	CDR3 DNA
TRBJ2-5	-	-	TRBV5-4	CASSLVAGTYAETQYF	TGTGCCAGCAGCTTGGTCGCTGGGACATATGCAGAGACCCAGTACTTC
TRBJ1-2	-	-	TRBV16	CASSLGLSYGYTF	TGTGCCAGCAGCCTTGGACTGAGCTATGGCTACACCTTC
TRBJ2-1	TRBD2	few	TRBV6-1	CASSELAVSYNEQFF	TGTGCCAGCAGTGAACTAGCGGTCTCCTACAATGAGCAGTTCTTC
TRBJ1-5	TRBD1	-	TRBV7-9	CSSSPGQRSNQPQHF	TGTTCCAGCAGCCCGGGACAGCGGAGCAATCAGCCCCAGCATTTT
TRBJ1-1	-	-	TRBV12-5	CASGLEGGTEAFF	TGTGCTAGTGGTCTGGAAGGGGGAACTGAAGCTTTCTTT
TRBJ1-1	-	-	TRBV7-9	CASSVDPPGTEAFF	TGTGCCAGCAGCGTAGACCCCCCGGGCACTGAAGCTTTCTTT
TRBJ2-7	TRBD1	-	TRBV5-1	CASSPFGQGGYEQYF	TGCGCCAGCAGCCCCTTCGGACAGGGCGGGTACGAGCAGTACTTC
TRBJ1-2	TRBD1	-	TRBV10-3	CAISGNDRVGGYTF	TGTGCCATCAGTGGGAATGACAGGGTTGGGGGCTACACCTTC
TRBJ2-7	-	-	TRBV19	CASSISGTSYEQYF	TGTGCCAGTAGTATAAGCGGGACATCTTACGAGCAGTACTTC
TRBJ1-2	-	-	TRBV5-1	CASSLVEGRGGYTF	TGCGCCAGCAGCTTGGTGGAGGGAAGAGGCGGCTACACCTTC
TRBJ1-3	-	few	TRBV7-9	CASRESTGNTIYF	TGTGCCAGCAGGGAATCGACAGGAAACACCATATATTTT
TRBJ1-2	TRBD1	few	TRBV4-1	CASSQDDRGRNGYTF	TGCGCCAGCAGCCAAGACGACAGGGGCCGGAATGGCTACACCTTC
TRBJ2-7	TRBD1	-	TRBV18	CASSPFRDRGVYEQYF	TGTGCCAGCTCACCATTCCGGGACAGGGGGGTCTACGAGCAGTACTTC
TRBJ1-1	-	few	TRBV15	CATSDGQMNTEAFF	TGTGCCACCAGTGATGGACAGATGAACACTGAAGCTTTCTTT
TRBJ1-4	TRBD1	-	TRBV5-1	CASSLVYGQDFEKLFF	TGCGCCAGCAGCTTGGTGTATGGACAGGACTTTGAAAAACTGTTTTTT
TRBJ2-3	TRBD2	-	TRBV11-2	CASGWTSGSTDTQYF	TGTGCCAGCGGATGGACTAGCGGTAGCACAGATACGCAGTATTTT
TRBJ2-5	-	-	TRBV30	CAWSVRRAETQYF	TGTGCCTGGAGTGTACGGAGGGCAGAGACCCAGTACTTC
TRBJ2-3	-	-	TRBV6-5	CASSSGSTDTQYF	TGTGCCAGCAGTTCAGGGAGCACAGATACGCAGTATTTT
TRBJ1-1	-	-	TRBV30	CAWSRGPTEAFF	TGTGCCTGGAGTCGGGGTCCCACTGAAGCTTTCTTT
TRBJ1-2	-	once	TRBV5-4	CASRQGNYGYTF	TGTGCCAGCAGGCAGGGGAACTATGGCTACACCTTC
TRBJ2-7	-	-	TRBV28	CASLGAALSSYEQYF	TGTGCCAGCCTTGGGGCGGCCTTGAGCTCCTACGAGCAGTACTTC
TRBJ2-5	-	-	TRBV5-1	CASSFHSVPDQETQYF	TGCGCCAGCAGCTTCCACTCGGTCCCGGACCAAGAGACCCAGTACTTC
TRBJ1-5	TRBD1	-	TRBV27	CASSQGAGQPQHF	TGTGCCAGCAGTCAGGGGGCCGGTCAGCCCCAGCATTTT
TRBJ1-5	-	-	TRBV27	CASRVRGGINQPQHF	TGTGCCAGCAGGGTAAGGGGGGGGATAAATCAGCCCCAGCATTTT
TRBJ1-2	-	-	TRBV27	CASSSTGNYGYTF	TGTGCCAGCAGTTCAACAGGGAACTATGGCTACACCTTC